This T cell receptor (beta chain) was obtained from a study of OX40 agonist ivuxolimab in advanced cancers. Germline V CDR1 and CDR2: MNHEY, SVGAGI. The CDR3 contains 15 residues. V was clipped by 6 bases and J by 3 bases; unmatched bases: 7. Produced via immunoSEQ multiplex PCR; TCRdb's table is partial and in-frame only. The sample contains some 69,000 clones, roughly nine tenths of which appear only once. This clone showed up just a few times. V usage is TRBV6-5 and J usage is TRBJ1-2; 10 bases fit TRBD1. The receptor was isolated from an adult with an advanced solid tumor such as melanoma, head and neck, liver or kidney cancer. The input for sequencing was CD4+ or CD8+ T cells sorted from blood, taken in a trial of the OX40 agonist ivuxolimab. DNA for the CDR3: TGTGCCAGCAGCCGAGGGACAGGGGCCGACTATGGCTACACCTTC. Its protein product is CASSRGTGADYGYTF.